A selection of T cell receptor beta chains follows, all from one sample in a study of TIL therapy for anti-PD-1-resistant metastatic lung cancer. Measured with immunoSEQ multiplex PCR; TCRdb has only the in-frame clones, and not every one. There are around 33,000 clones in the sample; around three quarters occur only once, and around 2.5% lies in the top ten. The material was blood, obtained at baseline. The receptors stem from a woman aged 25-85 years with non-small cell lung cancer. Each CDR3 is given with its conserved first and last residue. The D gene is left open where the match is weak. The listing skips clone size in some rows; elsewhere it reads once, few, many or a size class.

V gene	D gene	J gene	clone size	CDR3 protein	CDR3 DNA
TRBV9	TRBD2	TRBJ2-3	NA	CASSVGPGGPSDTQYF	TGTGCCAGCAGCGTAGGCCCGGGAGGGCCGTCAGATACGCAGTATTTT
TRBV28	NA	TRBJ1-5	few	CASSRGGSNQPQHF	TGTGCCAGCAGTAGGGGGGGTAGCAATCAGCCCCAGCATTTT
TRBV29-1	TRBD1	TRBJ2-2	NA	CSVEGTGHRELFF	TGCAGCGTGGAGGGGACAGGGCACCGGGAGCTGTTTTTT
TRBV6-1	NA	TRBJ2-3	NA	CASSEAWGMTADTQYF	TGTGCCAGCAGTGAAGCATGGGGGATGACGGCCGATACGCAGTATTTT
TRBV9	NA	TRBJ2-3	NA	CASSPRGGSTDTQYF	TGTGCCAGCAGCCCCCGAGGAGGATCCACAGATACGCAGTATTTT
TRBV6-6	NA	TRBJ2-7	NA	CASRRRGGHEQYF	TGTGCCAGCAGAAGAAGAGGCGGCCACGAGCAGTACTTC
TRBV7-2	TRBD2	TRBJ2-7	NA	CASSLVLAGGRSSYEQYF	TGTGCCAGCAGCTTAGTCCTAGCGGGAGGTCGAAGCTCCTACGAGCAGTACTTC
TRBV11-2	NA	TRBJ2-7	few	CASSPLRRSGSYEQYF	TGTGCCAGCAGCCCCTTACGGCGGAGCGGCTCCTACGAGCAGTACTTC
TRBV6-4	NA	TRBJ2-1	NA	CASSDSPNVGAYNEQFF	TGTGCCAGCAGTGACTCGCCCAACGTGGGGGCCTACAATGAGCAGTTCTTC
TRBV11-3	TRBD1	TRBJ2-7	NA	CASSATAGGMGEQYF	TGTGCCAGCAGCGCAACCGCAGGGGGTATGGGGGAGCAGTACTTC
TRBV27	NA	TRBJ1-2	NA	CASSLRSSGGYTF	TGTGCCAGCAGTTTACGGTCGTCAGGGGGCTACACCTTC
TRBV6-8	TRBD1	TRBJ2-7	NA	CASEDRDSKTYYEQYF	TGTGCCAGCGAAGATCGGGACAGTAAAACCTACTACGAGCAGTACTTC
TRBV2	NA	TRBJ2-5	NA	CASSEPETQYF	TGTGCCAGCAGTGAGCCCGAGACCCAGTACTTC
TRBV9	TRBD1	TRBJ2-7	NA	CASSVTQGATYEQYF	TGTGCCAGCAGCGTGACACAGGGGGCGACCTACGAGCAGTACTTC
TRBV7-9	NA	TRBJ1-1	NA	CASSFRVDGTEAFF	TGTGCCAGCAGCTTCAGGGTCGACGGCACTGAAGCTTTCTTT
TRBV20-1	NA	TRBJ2-7	NA	CSVPTLYEQYF	TGCAGTGTTCCTACTCTCTACGAGCAGTACTTC
TRBV5-1	TRBD2	TRBJ2-3	once	CATSLAGVTDTQYF	TGCGCCACTAGTTTAGCGGGAGTTACAGATACGCAGTATTTT
TRBV2	TRBD2	TRBJ2-3	NA	CASSGPPSGFSTDTQYF	TGTGCCAGCAGTGGTCCTCCTAGCGGGTTCAGCACAGATACGCAGTATTTT
TRBV25-1	NA	TRBJ2-1	NA	CASSDIGFYYNEQFF	TGTGCCAGCAGTGACATAGGCTTCTACTACAATGAGCAGTTCTTC
TRBV6-1	NA	TRBJ1-1	NA	CASSVAGAEAFF	TGTGCCAGCAGTGTTGCCGGGGCTGAAGCTTTCTTT
TRBV15	TRBD2	TRBJ2-1	NA	CATSGRLAGGLGVRQFF	TGTGCCACCAGCGGGAGATTAGCGGGAGGGCTAGGGGTGAGGCAGTTCTTC
TRBV14	NA	TRBJ1-4	NA	CASSPLRQSTNEKLFF	TGTGCCAGCAGCCCTCTCCGACAGTCAACTAATGAAAAACTGTTTTTT
TRBV2	TRBD2	TRBJ2-5	NA	CASSGPLAGETQYF	TGTGCCAGCAGTGGCCCCTTAGCGGGAGAGACCCAGTACTTC
TRBV2	NA	TRBJ1-3	NA	CASSETVGSGNTIYF	TGTGCCAGCAGTGAAACTGTGGGCTCTGGAAACACCATATATTTT
TRBV20-1	NA	TRBJ2-1	NA	CSARPGAEQFF	TGCAGTGCCCGACCGGGGGCTGAGCAGTTCTTC
TRBV13	TRBD2	TRBJ2-7	NA	CASSTSPGLAGGEQYF	TGTGCCAGCAGCACGTCCCCGGGACTAGCGGGAGGCGAGCAGTACTTC
TRBV9	TRBD2	TRBJ2-7	once	CASSPRGLAGSQYF	TGTGCCAGCAGCCCCAGAGGACTAGCGGGATCTCAGTACTTC
TRBV18	NA	TRBJ1-1	NA	CASSQDQDTEAFF	TGTGCCAGCTCACAGGATCAGGACACTGAAGCTTTCTTT
TRBV30	NA	TRBJ2-5	NA	CAWSVSVQETQYF	TGTGCCTGGAGTGTTTCGGTTCAAGAGACCCAGTACTTC
TRBV5-1	NA	TRBJ1-2	NA	CASSSTGSEGYTF	TGCGCCAGCAGCTCCACAGGGTCGGAGGGCTACACCTTC
TRBV9	TRBD2	TRBJ2-7	NA	CASSARSSGSVVYEQYF	TGTGCCAGCAGCGCCCGTTCTAGCGGGAGTGTCGTCTACGAGCAGTACTTC